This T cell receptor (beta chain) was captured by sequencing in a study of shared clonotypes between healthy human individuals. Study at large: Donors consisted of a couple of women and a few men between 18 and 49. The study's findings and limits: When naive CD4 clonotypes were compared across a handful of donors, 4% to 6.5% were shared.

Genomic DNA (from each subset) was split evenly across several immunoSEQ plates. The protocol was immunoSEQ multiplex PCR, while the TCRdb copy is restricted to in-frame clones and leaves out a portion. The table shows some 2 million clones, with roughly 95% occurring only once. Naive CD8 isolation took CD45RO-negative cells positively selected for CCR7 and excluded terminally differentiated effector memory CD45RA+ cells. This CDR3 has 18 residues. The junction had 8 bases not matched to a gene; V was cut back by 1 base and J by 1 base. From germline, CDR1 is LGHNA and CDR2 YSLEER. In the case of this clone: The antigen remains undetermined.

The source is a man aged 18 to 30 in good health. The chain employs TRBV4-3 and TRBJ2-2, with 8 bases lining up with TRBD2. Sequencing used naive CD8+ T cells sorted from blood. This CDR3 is CASSQGLLTSENTGELFF. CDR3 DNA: TGCGCCAGCAGCCAAGGGCTTTTGACTAGCGAGAACACCGGGGAGCTGTTTTTT.